The clone carrying this TCR beta chain has just a few counts. Two oligonucleotides, mixed equimolar, formed the beta constant-region primer covering TRBC1 and TRBC2. Nested alpha and beta constant-region primers with the SP2 primer drove four PCR rounds on ligated cDNA. Via MiXCR, TCRdb re-called the UMI-ligation and nested PCR reads, giving one row per CDR3 protein. The sample records 120,000 or so distinct CDR3 sequences, 36% being singletons. The data derive from a study of naive and memory T cell subsets. CMV status came from CD4+ IFNgamma after overnight CMV lysate stimulation. After removal of 3 bases from V and 5 bases from J, the junction contained 9 bases not matched to a gene. The CDR3 totals 14 residues. Germline CDR1 reads DFQATT; CDR2 reads SNEGSKA (reference sequence).

This TCR came from a human donor in good health. This sequence joins TRBV20-1 and TRBJ2-7, with TRBD2 identical over 8 bases. Sequenced material: central memory CD4+ T cells from blood. CDR3 DNA: TGCAGTGCTAGGTCTCGCGGGAGGTACCACGAGCAGTACTTC. This translates into CSARSRGRYHEQYF.